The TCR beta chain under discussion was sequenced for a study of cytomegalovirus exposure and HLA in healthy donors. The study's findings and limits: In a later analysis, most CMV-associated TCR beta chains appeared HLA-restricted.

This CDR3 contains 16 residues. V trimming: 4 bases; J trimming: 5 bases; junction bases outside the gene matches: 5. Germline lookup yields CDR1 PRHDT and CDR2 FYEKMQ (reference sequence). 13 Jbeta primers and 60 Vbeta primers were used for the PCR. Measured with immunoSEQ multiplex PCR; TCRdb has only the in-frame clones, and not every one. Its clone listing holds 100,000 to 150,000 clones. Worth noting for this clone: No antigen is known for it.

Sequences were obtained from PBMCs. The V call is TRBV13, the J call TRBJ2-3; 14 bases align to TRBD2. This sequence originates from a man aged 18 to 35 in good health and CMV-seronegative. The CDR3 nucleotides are TGTGCCAGCAGCTACCGACTAGCGGGAGGGGAAGATACGCAGTATTTT. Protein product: CASSYRLAGGEDTQYF.